These 27 T cell receptor beta chains were all obtained from the same sample, sequenced in a study of post-analysis software for immune sequencing data. Antigens for these TCRs are unknown. The authors incorporated unique molecular identifiers into the TCR beta cDNA libraries. MiXCR, applied by TCRdb to the PCR reads, yields one record per CDR3 protein. In the table there are roughly 570,000 distinct CDR3 sequences, 34% of which are singletons. Broader study findings: TRBV segments more frequent in patients than in controls numbered roughly 5 and included TRBV5-6, TRBV5-1 and TRBV20-1.

The specimen was blood. The receptors derive from a girl aged 2-17 years with multiple sclerosis.

Remarks on this clonotype: It may be a read error: a sequence one base away is much more abundant. The J gene is TRBJ2-5, the V gene TRBV20-1; D is ambiguous. This CDR3 has 13 residues. Trimming pared 0 bases from V and 4 bases from J, leaving 9 bases between. Germline V gives CDR1 DFQATT, CDR2 SNEGSKA (reference sequence). In nucleotides, the CDR3 is TGCAGTGCTAGAGATCTGAGAGGAGAGACCCAGTACTTC. Translation: CSARDLRGETQYF.

This clonotype was counted a few times. V gene TRBV7-2 combines with J gene TRBJ1-2; 8 nucleotides agree with TRBD1. This CDR3 is built from 18 residues. Germline assignment: CDR1 SGHTA and CDR2 FQGNSA. The V segment lost 1 base and the J segment 9 bases; nucleotides outside the gene matches: 19. The CDR3 DNA reads as TGTGCCAGCAGCTTAGGGGTTACAGGGGGTTATGTGCCTATTAGCTACACCTTC. It encodes CASSLGVTGGYVPISYTF.

This clonotype was recorded a few times. The chain is built from TRBV5-5 and TRBJ2-3; 9 bases align to TRBD2. The junction had 10 bases not matched to a gene; V was cut back by 1 base and J by 4 bases. Germline CDR1 SGHKS, CDR2 YYEKEE (reference sequence). The CDR3 contains 17 residues. In DNA, the CDR3 is TGTGCCAGCAGCTTGACGGGCGGGGGGGCTTTTTCAGATACGCAGTATTTT. This sequence encodes CASSLTGGGAFSDTQYF.

The chain employs TRBV29-1 and TRBJ2-5, with a weak D call TRBD1 (5 bases). With 3 bases removed from V and 5 bases from J, the gap between germline ends came to 13 bases. The length of the CDR3 is 13 residues. Germline CDR1 is SQVTM and CDR2 is ANQGSEA. CDR3 DNA sequence: TGCAGCGTTGATGGCCAGGGCTTTGAGACCCAGTACTTC. The encoded protein is CSVDGQGFETQYF.

The chain employs TRBV7-9 and TRBJ1-2; TRBD1 matches 7 bases. Trimming removed 5 bases from V and 2 bases from J; junction bases left unmatched: 11. Looked up from germline, CDR1 is SEHNR and CDR2 is FQNEAQ (reference sequence). CDR3 length: 16 residues. As DNA, the CDR3 is TGTGCCAGCAGCGCCCGAAGTGGGACAGCAAACTATGGCTACACCTTC. This codes for CASSARSGTANYGYTF. The full variable domain, rest sourced from reference TRBV7-9 and TRBJ1-2, is DTGVSQNPRHKITKRGQNVTFRCDPISEHNRLYWYRQTLGQGPEFLTYFQNEAQLEKSRLLSDRFSAERPKGSFSTLEIQRTEQGDSAMYLCASSARSGTANYGYTFGSGTRLTVV.

The V call is TRBV5-1, the J call TRBJ2-1, with 8 bases matching TRBD1. The CDR3 runs 13 residues. CDR1 and CDR2 from the germline V gene are SGHRS and YFSETQ. After removal of 4 bases from V and 7 bases from J, the junction contained 4 bases not matched to a gene. CDR3 sequence reads: CASSRTGSNEQFF. The CDR3 coding sequence is TGCGCCAGCAGCCGGACAGGGTCGAATGAGCAGTTCTTC.

V gene TRBV5-1 combines with J gene TRBJ2-5; TRBD1 might be the D (5 bases). CDR3 size: 14 residues. Trimming removed 0 bases from V and 5 bases from J, with 11 bases in between. Looked up from germline, CDR1 is SGHRS and CDR2 is YFSETQ. CDR3 in amino acids: CASSLARVGETQYF. CDR3 DNA sequence: TGCGCCAGCAGCTTGGCCAGGGTTGGCGAGACCCAGTACTTC.

This clonotype was counted ten times or more. The chain combines TRBV5-1 with TRBJ2-5, with TRBD2 as a possible D gene (7 bases). From germline, CDR1 is SGHRS and CDR2 YFSETQ. The CDR3 spans 15 residues. Trimming cost V 1 base and J 2 bases, with 12 bases left between them. The CDR3 sequence: CASSLNGGPQETQYF. Here the CDR3 DNA reads TGCGCCAGCAGCTTGAACGGGGGGCCACAAGAGACCCAGTACTTC. The full variable domain, rest sourced from reference TRBV5-1 and TRBJ2-5, is KAGVTQTPRYLIKTRGQQVTLSCSPISGHRSVSWYQQTPGQGLQFLFEYFSETQRNKGNFPGRFSGRQFSNSRSEMNVSTLELGDSALYLCASSLNGGPQETQYFGPGTRLLVL.

Concerning this clonotype: A much larger clonotype is one base distant, so this may be a read error. The chain has TRBV20-1 and TRBJ1-5; D is unresolved. Trimming pared 2 bases from V and 3 bases from J, leaving 5 bases between. CDR3 length: 12 amino acids. CDR1 and CDR2 from the germline V gene are DFQATT and SNEGSKA (reference sequence). CDR3 coding DNA: TGCAGTGCTAGACAGGCCAATCAGCCCCAGCATTTT. Amino acids: CSARQANQPQHF.

V and J are TRBV20-1 and TRBJ2-5; D remains ambiguous. The J call is uncertain, as TRBJ2-7 better fits the DNA end. This CDR3 is 13 amino acids long. The germline gives CDR1 DFQATT, CDR2 SNEGSKA (reference sequence). The DNA of the CDR3 is TGCAGTGCTAGGACGGACCACTCCTACGAGCAGTACTTC. Protein sequence: CSARTDHSYEQYF.

The genes are TRBV3-1 and TRBJ2-1; TRBD2 matches 11 bases. Germline V lookup: CDR1 LGHDT, CDR2 YNNKEL (reference sequence). This CDR3 is built from 16 residues. After removal of 6 bases from V and 4 bases from J, the junction contained 8 bases not matched to a gene. CDR3 coding DNA: TGTGCCAGCAGTCGCGGTACTAGCGGGAGTTACAATGAGCAGTTCTTC. This encodes CASSRGTSGSYNEQFF.

This clonotype has a handful of counts. The rearrangement uses TRBV29-1 and TRBJ2-3; the D gene is possibly TRBD1 (6 bases). CDR1 and CDR2 from the germline V gene are SQVTM and ANQGSEA. Trimming took 3 bases from V and 0 from J, leaving 19 bases between them. CDR3 length equals 17 residues. The CDR3 reads CSVEDLGQTISTDTQYF. The CDR3 nucleotides are TGCAGCGTTGAGGACCTAGGACAGACTATTAGCACAGATACGCAGTATTTT.

This clonotype was observed a handful of times. V gene TRBV18 combines with J gene TRBJ2-5, with D possibly matching TRBD1 (6 bases). The germline V and J ends were trimmed by 2 bases and 1 base, with 11 bases remaining between them. This CDR3 is built from 15 residues. Germline CDR1 reads KGHSH; CDR2 reads LQKENI. The CDR3: CASSPGTGLQETQYF. CDR3 DNA: TGTGCCAGCTCACCAGGCACAGGGCTCCAAGAGACCCAGTACTTC. Full variable domain (rest looked up from reference TRBV18 and TRBJ2-5): NAGVMQNPRHLVRRRGQEARLRCSPMKGHSHVYWYRQLPEEGLKFMVYLQKENIIDESGMPKERFSAEFPKEGPSILRIQQVVRGDSAAYFCASSPGTGLQETQYFGPGTRLLVL.

The V call is TRBV20-1, the J call TRBJ2-5; 7 bases are a match to TRBD2. V lost 5 bases and J lost 5; bases outside the gene matches: 17. Germline V gene data show CDR1 as DFQATT and CDR2 as SNEGSKA (reference sequence). This CDR3 has 16 amino acids. In DNA form, the CDR3 reads TGCAGTGCTGATCTGGTTGAAGCGGGGACTCGGGAGACCCAGTACTTC. It yields the protein CSADLVEAGTRETQYF.

This clonotype came up a few times. J is TRBJ2-3 and V is TRBV7-2; D call uncertain. Germline CDR1 and CDR2: SGHTA and FQGNSA. Trimming removed 2 bases at V and 2 bases at J, with 11 bases between. The CDR3 is made up of 15 amino acids. DNA for the CDR3: TGTGCCAGCAGCTTACGGCCCCTTGTCACAGATACGCAGTATTTT. Translated, it gives CASSLRPLVTDTQYF.

This chain joins TRBV11-2 and TRBJ2-3, with D perhaps matching TRBD1 or TRBD2 (5 bases each). Between the trimmed V and J ends, which lost 4 bases and 0 bases, there was a span of 17 bases. Germline V gene lookup returns CDR1 SGHAT and CDR2 FQNNGV. This CDR3 has 17 residues. CDR3 sequence (DNA): TGTGCCAGCAGCTATCGGGGACGAGATTCTAGCACAGATACGCAGTATTTT. Translating it yields CASSYRGRDSSTDTQYF.

A single count supports this clonotype. The chain joins TRBV6-2 or TRBV6-3 to TRBJ2-3, with D possibly TRBD2 on 6 matching bases. Germline-derived CDR1 and CDR2 are MNHEY and SVGEGT. The V end was cut by 1 base, the J end by 7 bases, with 12 bases between. The CDR3 covers 14 residues. The chain's CDR3 is CASSYWDAGNTQYF. For the CDR3, the DNA is TGTGCCAGCAGTTACTGGGACGCGGGGAATACGCAGTATTTT.

This clonotype was recorded many times. This sequence joins TRBV7-3 and TRBJ2-5; no firm D call. Looked up from germline, CDR1 is SGHTA and CDR2 is FQGTGA. The ends were cut back, 2 bases at V and 3 bases at J, with 7 bases in the middle. CDR3 length: 13 amino acids. In DNA, the CDR3 is TGTGCCAGCAGCTTAGCGTCGGAAGAGACCCAGTACTTC. The encoded protein is CASSLASEETQYF.

V is TRBV10-3 and J is TRBJ1-2; D not resolved. The V gene lost 6 bases and the J gene lost 2 bases, with 10 bases spanning the gap. Germline values: CDR1 ENHRY, CDR2 SYGVKD. This CDR3 region has 13 residues. The CDR3 DNA reads TGTGCCATCAGCGCCACGCGGAACTATGGCTACACCTTC. This codes for CAISATRNYGYTF.

The chain has TRBV10-3 and TRBJ2-2; TRBD1 matches 7 bases. In germline, CDR1 is ENHRY, CDR2 SYGVKD. Trimming cost V 6 bases and J 4 bases; bases outside gene matches: 8. The CDR3 length is 15 residues. The CDR3 region is CAIRTGKWGTGELFF. CDR3 DNA: TGTGCCATCAGGACAGGGAAGTGGGGCACCGGGGAGCTGTTTTTT.

The V gene is TRBV20-1, the J gene TRBJ1-2; 7 bases match TRBD1. With 2 bases clipped from V and 7 bases from J, the junction kept 7 bases outside the gene matches. The CDR3 runs 13 residues. The germline V gene encodes CDR1 DFQATT and CDR2 SNEGSKA (reference sequence). DNA for the CDR3: TGCAGTGCTAGACAGACAGGGAGTAGTGGCTACACCTTC. Residues: CSARQTGSSGYTF.

This chain joins TRBV6-2 or TRBV6-3 and TRBJ2-5; D possibly corresponds to TRBD2 (7 bases). The germline V and J ends were trimmed by 4 bases and 4 bases, with 16 bases remaining between them. From germline, CDR1 is MNHEY and CDR2 SVGEGT. This CDR3 is 15 amino acids long. This chain's CDR3 is CASSSGGGWGETQYF. CDR3 nucleotides: TGTGCCAGCAGTTCCGGCGGGGGCTGGGGAGAGACCCAGTACTTC.

This clonotype was counted a few times. The genes are TRBV20-1 and TRBJ2-1; 7 positions agree with TRBD1. Trimming cost V 4 bases and J 1 base; bases outside gene matches: 4. This CDR3 contains 14 residues. Germline CDR1 reads DFQATT; CDR2 reads SNEGSKA (reference sequence). CDR3 in DNA: TGCAGTGCTACTCCAGGGGGATCCTACAATGAGCAGTTCTTC. It encodes CSATPGGSYNEQFF.

The gene calls are TRBV9 and TRBJ2-3; D tentatively reads TRBD1 or TRBD2 (5 bases each). Germline lookup yields CDR1 SGDLS and CDR2 YYNGEE. CDR3 length: 16 residues. V lost 3 bases and J lost 4, with 18 bases in between. CDR3 region: CASSGRIGARADTQYF. CDR3 nucleotides: TGTGCCAGCAGCGGTAGGATTGGGGCGCGGGCAGATACGCAGTATTTT.

The chain is built from TRBV11-3 and TRBJ2-1; no clear D gene. Between the trimmed V and J ends, which lost 5 bases and 4 bases, there was a span of 12 bases. Germline CDR1 and CDR2: SGHNT and YENEEA. The CDR3 length is 14 residues. CDR3 region: CASSRSAPYNEQFF. In nucleotides, the CDR3 is TGTGCCAGCAGCCGCAGTGCGCCTTACAATGAGCAGTTCTTC.

The V call is TRBV7-3, the J call TRBJ2-5; D tentatively reads TRBD1 or TRBD2 (5 bases each). Germline CDR1 is SGHTA and CDR2 is FQGTGA. Trimming removed 0 bases at V and 2 bases at J, with 10 bases between. This CDR3 has 15 amino acids. CDR3 in DNA: TGTGCCAGCAGCTTAACAGGGACGGTACAAGAGACCCAGTACTTC. Translating gives CASSLTGTVQETQYF.

The V gene is TRBV7-3, the J gene TRBJ1-1; 7 bases fit TRBD1. With 1 base clipped from V and 1 base from J, the junction kept 6 bases outside the gene matches. This CDR3 is 16 amino acids long. Germline V gives CDR1 SGHTA, CDR2 FQGTGA. Here the CDR3 DNA reads TGTGCCAGCAGCTTAATCCGACAGGGTCGGAACACTGAAGCTTTCTTT. It specifies CASSLIRQGRNTEAFF.